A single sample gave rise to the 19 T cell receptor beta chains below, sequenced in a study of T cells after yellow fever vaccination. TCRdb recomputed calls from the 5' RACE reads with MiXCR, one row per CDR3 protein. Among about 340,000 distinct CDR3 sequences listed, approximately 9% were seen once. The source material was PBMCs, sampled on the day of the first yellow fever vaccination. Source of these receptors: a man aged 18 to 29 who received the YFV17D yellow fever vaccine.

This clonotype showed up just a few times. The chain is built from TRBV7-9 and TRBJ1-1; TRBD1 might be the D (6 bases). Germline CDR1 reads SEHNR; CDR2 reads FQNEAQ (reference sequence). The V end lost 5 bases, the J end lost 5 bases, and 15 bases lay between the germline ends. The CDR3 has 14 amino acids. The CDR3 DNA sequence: TGTGCCAGCAGCCTTCCGGACAGTGGAACTGAAGCTTTCTTT. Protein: CASSLPDSGTEAFF.

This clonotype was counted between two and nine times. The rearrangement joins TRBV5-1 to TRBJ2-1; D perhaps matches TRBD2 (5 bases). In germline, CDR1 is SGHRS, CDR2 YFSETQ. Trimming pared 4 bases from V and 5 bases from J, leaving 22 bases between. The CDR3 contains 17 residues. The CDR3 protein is CASSPGSGGETNNEQFF. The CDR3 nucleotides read TGCGCCAGCAGCCCGGGGTCCGGCGGCGAAACAAACAATGAGCAGTTCTTC.

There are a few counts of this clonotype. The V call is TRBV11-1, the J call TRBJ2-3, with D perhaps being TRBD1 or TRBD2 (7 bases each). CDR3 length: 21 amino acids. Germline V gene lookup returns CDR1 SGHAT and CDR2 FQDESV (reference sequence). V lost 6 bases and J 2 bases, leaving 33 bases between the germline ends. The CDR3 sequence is CASSTLTGKKRGQPPTDTQYF. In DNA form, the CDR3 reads TGTGCCAGCAGTACCTTAACGGGAAAAAAGCGGGGACAGCCACCCACAGATACGCAGTATTTT.

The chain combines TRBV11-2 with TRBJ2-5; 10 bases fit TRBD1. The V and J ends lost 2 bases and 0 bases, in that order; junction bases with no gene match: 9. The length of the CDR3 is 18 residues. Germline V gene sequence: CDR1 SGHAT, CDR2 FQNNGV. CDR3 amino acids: CASSLRFSGTGDQETQYF. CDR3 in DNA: TGTGCCAGCAGCTTAAGGTTCTCGGGGACAGGGGACCAAGAGACCCAGTACTTC.

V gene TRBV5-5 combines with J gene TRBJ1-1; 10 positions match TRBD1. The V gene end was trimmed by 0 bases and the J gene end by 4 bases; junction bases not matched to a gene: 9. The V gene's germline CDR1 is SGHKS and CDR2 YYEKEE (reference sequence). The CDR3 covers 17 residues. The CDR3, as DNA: TGTGCCAGCAGCTTGGGGCCACGGACAGGGGGGAGCACTGAAGCTTTCTTT. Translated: CASSLGPRTGGSTEAFF.

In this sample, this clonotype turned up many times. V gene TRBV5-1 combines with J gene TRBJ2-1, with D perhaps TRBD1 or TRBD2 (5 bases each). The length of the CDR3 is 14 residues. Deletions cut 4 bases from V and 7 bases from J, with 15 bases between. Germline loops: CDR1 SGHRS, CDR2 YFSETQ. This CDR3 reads CASSAWDRSNEQFF. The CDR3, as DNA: TGCGCCAGCAGCGCATGGGACCGTTCGAATGAGCAGTTCTTC.

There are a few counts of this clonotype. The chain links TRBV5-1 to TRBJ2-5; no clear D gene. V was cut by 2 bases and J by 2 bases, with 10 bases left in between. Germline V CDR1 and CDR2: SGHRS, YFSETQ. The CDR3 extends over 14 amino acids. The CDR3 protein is CASSFEVGQETQYF. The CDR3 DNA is TGCGCCAGCAGCTTTGAGGTGGGGCAAGAGACCCAGTACTTC.

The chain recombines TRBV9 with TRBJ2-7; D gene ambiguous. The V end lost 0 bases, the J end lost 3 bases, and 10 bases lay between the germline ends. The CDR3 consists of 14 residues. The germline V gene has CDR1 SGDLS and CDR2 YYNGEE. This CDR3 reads CASSVAGINYEQYF. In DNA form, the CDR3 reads TGTGCCAGCAGCGTAGCTGGGATTAACTACGAGCAGTACTTC.

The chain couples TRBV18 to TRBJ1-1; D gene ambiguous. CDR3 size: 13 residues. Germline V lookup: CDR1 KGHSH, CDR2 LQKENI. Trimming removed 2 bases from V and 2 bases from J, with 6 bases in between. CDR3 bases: TGTGCCAGCTCACCAAATAGTAACACTGAAGCTTTCTTT. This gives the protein CASSPNSNTEAFF.

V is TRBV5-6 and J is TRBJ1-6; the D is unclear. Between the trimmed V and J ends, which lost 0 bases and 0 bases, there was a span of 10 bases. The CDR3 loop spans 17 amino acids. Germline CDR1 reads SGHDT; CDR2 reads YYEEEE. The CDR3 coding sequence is TGTGCCAGCAGCTTGGCCGGCGTCAGCTCCTATAATTCACCCCTCCACTTT. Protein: CASSLAGVSSYNSPLHF.

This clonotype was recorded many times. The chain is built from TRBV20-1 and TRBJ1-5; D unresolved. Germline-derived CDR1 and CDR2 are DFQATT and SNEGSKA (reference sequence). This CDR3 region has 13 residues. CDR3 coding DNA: TGCAGCGCCTTTGGGTCCGACAATCAGCCCCAGCATTTT. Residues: CSAFGSDNQPQHF.

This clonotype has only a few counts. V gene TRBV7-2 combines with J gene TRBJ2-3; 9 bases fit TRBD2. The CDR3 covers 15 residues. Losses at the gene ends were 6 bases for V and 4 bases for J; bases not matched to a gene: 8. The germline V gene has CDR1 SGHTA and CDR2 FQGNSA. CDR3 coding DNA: TGTGCCAGCAGACTGAGGGGACTAGCTTCAGATACGCAGTATTTT. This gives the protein CASRLRGLASDTQYF.

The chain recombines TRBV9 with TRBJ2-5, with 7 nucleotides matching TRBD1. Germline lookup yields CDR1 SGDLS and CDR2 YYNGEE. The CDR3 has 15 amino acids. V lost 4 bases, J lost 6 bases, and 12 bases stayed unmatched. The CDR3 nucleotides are TGTGCCAGCAGCTTAACGACAGGGAAGGAAAAGACCCAGTACTTC. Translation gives CASSLTTGKEKTQYF.

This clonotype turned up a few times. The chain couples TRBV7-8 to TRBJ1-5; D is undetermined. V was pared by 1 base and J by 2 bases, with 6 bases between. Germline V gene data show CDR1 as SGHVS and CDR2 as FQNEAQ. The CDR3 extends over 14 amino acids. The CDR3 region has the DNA TGTGCCAGCAGCTTAGTGAACCGCAATCAGCCCCAGCATTTT. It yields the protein CASSLVNRNQPQHF.

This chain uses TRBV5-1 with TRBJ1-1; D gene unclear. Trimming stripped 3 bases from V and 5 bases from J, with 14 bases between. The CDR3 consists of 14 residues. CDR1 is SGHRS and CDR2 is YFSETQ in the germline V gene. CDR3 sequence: CASSSGGGKTEAFF. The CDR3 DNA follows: TGCGCCAGCAGCTCCGGTGGAGGGAAGACTGAAGCTTTCTTT. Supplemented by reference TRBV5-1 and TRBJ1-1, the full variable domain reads KAGVTQTPRYLIKTRGQQVTLSCSPISGHRSVSWYQQTPGQGLQFLFEYFSETQRNKGNFPGRFSGRQFSNSRSEMNVSTLELGDSALYLCASSSGGGKTEAFFGQGTRLTVV.

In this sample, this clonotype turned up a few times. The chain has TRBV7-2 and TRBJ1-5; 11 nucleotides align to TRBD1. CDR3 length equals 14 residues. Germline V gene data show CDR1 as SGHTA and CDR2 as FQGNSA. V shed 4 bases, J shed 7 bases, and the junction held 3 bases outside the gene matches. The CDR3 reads CASSWTGGDQPQHF. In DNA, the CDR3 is TGTGCCAGCAGCTGGACAGGGGGCGACCAGCCCCAGCATTTT.

The CDR3 protein is CSVDDSTPGETQYF. The CDR3 coding sequence is TGCAGCGTTGACGACTCAACCCCGGGAGAGACCCAGTACTTC. This rearrangement joins TRBV29-1 to TRBJ2-5; D gene unclear. The CDR3 consists of 14 residues. Germline values: CDR1 SQVTM, CDR2 ANQGSEA. The V end lost 3 bases, the J end lost 4 bases, and 15 bases lay between the germline ends. Based on the CDR3 plus reference TRBV29-1 and TRBJ2-5, the full variable domain is SAVISQKPSRDICQRGTSLTIQCQVDSQVTMMFWYRQQPGQSLTLIATANQGSEATYESGFVIDKFPISRPNLTFSTLTVSNMSPEDSSIYLCSVDDSTPGETQYFGPGTRLLVL.

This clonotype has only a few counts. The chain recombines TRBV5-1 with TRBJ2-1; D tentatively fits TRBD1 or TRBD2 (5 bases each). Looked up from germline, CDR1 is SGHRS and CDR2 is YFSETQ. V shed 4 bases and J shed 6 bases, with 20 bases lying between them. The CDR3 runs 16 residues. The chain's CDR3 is CASSPATRGLPNEQFF. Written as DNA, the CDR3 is TGCGCCAGCAGCCCTGCTACGAGGGGTTTACCCAATGAGCAGTTCTTC.

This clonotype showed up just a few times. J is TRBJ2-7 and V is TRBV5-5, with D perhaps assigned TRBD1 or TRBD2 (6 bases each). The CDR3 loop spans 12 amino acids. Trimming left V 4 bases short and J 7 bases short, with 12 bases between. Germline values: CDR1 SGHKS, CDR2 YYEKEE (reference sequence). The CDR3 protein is CASSPRGGEQYF. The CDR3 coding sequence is TGTGCCAGCAGCCCCAGGGGAGGAGAGCAGTACTTC.